The sequence of this T cell receptor (beta chain) was determined in a study of PD-1 blockade in classical Hodgkin lymphoma (dated by TCRdb to about 2020). A note on the overall study: Nivolumab dosing was 3 mg/kg intravenously every 2 weeks, continuing until either disease progression or unacceptable toxicity. A peripheral blood immune signature of response to PD-1 blockade in classical Hodgkin lymphoma was defined using TCR beta sequencing and CyTOF. The paper as a whole reports these results and caveats: CD4+ but not CD8+ TCR diversity rose significantly by C4D1 (p=0.0027 vs p=0.16), most apparent in complete responders (p=0.02). Lower diversity was observed in patients in whom nivolumab was started less than 1 year after ASCT, and these patients were excluded from later analyses so that confounding by immune reconstitution would be avoided. Only a single clinical trial cohort was studied, and what caused the repertoire differences, possibly disease activity or prior therapy, remained undefined. Among trial patients, those achieving complete response had baseline diversity similar to that of newly diagnosed patients, while diversity was significantly lower in partial responders and progressors. Baseline TCR diversity was reported to be lower in newly diagnosed patients than in healthy donors and to be lower still in relapsed/refractory patients.

In light of the paper, this sample's time point label describes: cycle 4 day 1 (C4D1), after more than five weeks of nivolumab. Relapse after autologous stem cell transplantation had occurred in all trial patients, and cohorts A, B and C were distinguished by prior brentuximab vedotin exposure. A total of over 55 patients with relapsed/refractory classical Hodgkin lymphoma made up the trial cohort, and each patient's best overall response was complete response, partial response or progressive disease. Trial patients were treated with single-agent nivolumab in the multi-cohort phase II CheckMate 205 trial. An independent review committee assessed best overall response by applying the 2007 International Working Group response criteria. Trial PBMCs were obtained immediately prior to nivolumab initiation (C1D1) and on therapy at cycle 2 day 1 and cycle 4 day 1. Peripheral blood was collected in 8 mL Vacutainer Cell Preparation Tubes, from which PBMCs were isolated by centrifugation and then cryopreserved.

Genomic DNA was isolated using the Qiagen DNeasy kit from unsorted PBMCs as well as from negatively selected CD4+ and CD8+ fractions. Using primers that anneal to V and J segments, immunoSEQ multiplex PCR amplified the TCR beta CDR3 regions. A synthetic immune receptor repertoire was used to minimize amplification bias, and any remaining bias was removed computationally after sequencing. The study's processing was this. Repertoire diversity was quantified as the Shannon entropy index using custom Python scripts. Unsorted, CD4+ and CD8+ repertoires were analyzed separately, except in combined analyses where CD4+ and CD8+ sequences were merged in silico. Clonal expansion was defined as at least a 2-fold frequency increase after treatment relative to C1D1, with a pseudocount of 0.5 for undetected baseline clones. Clones with 0 or 1 copy at C1D1 were classified as singleton clones, and clones with 2 or more copies were classified as non-singleton clones. Clones expanded in unsorted samples were labelled as CD4+, CD8+ or unknown by matching protein sequences in sorted samples from the same patient. Diversity changes from C1D1 to C4D1 were tested in paired samples using Wilcoxon tests. TCRdb retrieved this table from immuneACCESS and kept in-frame rearrangements only. Not all clones are present; in checked studies, unresolved V genes account for under half, and no reason is known for the remainder. That table is the source of V, J and clone size, and D and trimming were worked out from the DNA. Here the sample has tens of thousands of clones; 81% occur a single time. The top ten constitute about a fifth of the sample.

To note about this clone: Its cognate antigen has yet to be identified. Base qualities were left out, and no much larger clone turns up one base away.

The clonotype originates from a human donor with classical Hodgkin lymphoma. The specimen comprised peripheral blood mononuclear cells (PBMCs), sampled before the fourth cycle of nivolumab.

The CDR3 region has the sequence CASSGTPYEQYF. The bases read TGCGCCAGCAGCGGGACCCCCTACGAGCAGTACTTC. This receptor chain uses TRBV4-1 and TRBJ2-7, with the D segment possibly TRBD1 or TRBD2, each aligning over 5 bases. The CDR3 numbers 12 residues from cysteine through phenylalanine. Left in the record is the CDR3 DNA by itself, 36 bases read in frame from the first base. From the germline V gene, CDR1 is MGHRA and CDR2 is YSYEKL. V and J lose 5 bases and 2 bases, and a span of 7 bases separates them.